These T cell receptor beta chains were read from a single sample in a study of identical twins. One entry per CDR3 protein results from TCRdb running MiXCR on the 5' RACE reads. Of approximately 690,000 distinct CDR3 sequences in the sample, around 6% are singletons; the top ten hold under 2%. What was sequenced was naive T cells sorted from blood. The source of these receptors is a young man in good health. Both conserved end residues are part of each CDR3. D genes are given only for firm matches. For some rows the clone size is stated as once, few or many, or as a class when expanded; others skip it.

J gene,clone size,V gene,D gene,CDR3 protein,CDR3 DNA
TRBJ2-1,-,TRBV7-6,TRBD1,CASSLGRDRLQFF,TGTGCCAGCAGCTTAGGCAGGGACAGATTGCAGTTCTTC
TRBJ2-1,many,TRBV29-1,TRBD2,CSVVLAGYNEQFF,TGCAGCGTTGTGCTAGCGGGCTACAATGAGCAGTTCTTC
TRBJ2-5,many,TRBV12-3/TRBV12-4,TRBD1,CASSASGGAETQYF,TGTGCCAGCAGTGCCTCAGGGGGCGCGGAGACCCAGTACTTC
TRBJ2-7,few,TRBV5-1,TRBD1,CASSPTGQGGYEQYF,TGCGCCAGCAGCCCCACGGGACAGGGGGGCTACGAGCAGTACTTC
TRBJ2-1,-,TRBV5-6,-,CAWSSGELPKVVFF,TGTGCCTGGTCGTCGGGAGAGTTGCCTAAAGTAGTTTTCTTC
TRBJ2-4,-,TRBV6-2/TRBV6-3,TRBD2,CASMGGGNIQYF,TGTGCCAGCATGGGGGGAGGGAACATTCAGTACTTC
TRBJ2-5,few,TRBV15,-,CATSRPSGDQETQYF,TGTGCCACCAGCAGACCATCGGGGGACCAAGAGACCCAGTACTTC
TRBJ2-3,many,TRBV24-1,TRBD1,CATSDLDRDGDTQYF,TGTGCCACCAGTGATTTGGACAGGGATGGGGATACGCAGTATTTT
TRBJ1-5,-,TRBV12-3/TRBV12-4,-,CASSLVIRGVGNQPQHF,TGTGCCAGCAGTTTAGTAATACGGGGGGTGGGCAATCAGCCCCAGCATTTT
TRBJ2-7,-,TRBV5-8,-,CASEVGEQYF,TGTGCCAGTGAGGTTGGCGAGCAGTACTTC
TRBJ2-1,-,TRBV5-1,TRBD2,CASSRMTSGGWNEQFF,TGCGCCAGCAGCCGTATGACTAGCGGAGGGTGGAATGAGCAGTTCTTC
TRBJ2-7,-,TRBV7-8,TRBD1,CASSLTGTGLSYEQYF,TGTGCCAGCAGCTTGACCGGGACAGGGCTTTCCTACGAGCAGTACTTC
TRBJ1-1,many,TRBV7-9,TRBD1,CASSSAGGMMNTEAFF,TGTGCCAGCAGTTCCGCAGGGGGGATGATGAACACTGAAGCTTTCTTT
TRBJ2-3,-,TRBV6-5,TRBD2,CASSLAGGFSDTQYF,TGTGCCAGCAGTTTAGCGGGAGGGTTCTCAGATACGCAGTATTTT
TRBJ1-1,-,TRBV5-1,-,CASTLETGNTEAFF,TGCGCCAGCACCCTCGAGACAGGGAACACTGAAGCTTTCTTT
TRBJ2-1,few,TRBV28,TRBD1,CAACRDRARGEQFF,TGTGCCGCCTGTCGGGACAGGGCGCGGGGAGAGCAGTTCTTC
TRBJ2-3,few,TRBV2,-,CASSDYGDTQYF,TGTGCCAGCAGCGACTATGGAGATACGCAGTATTTT
TRBJ2-2,many,TRBV12-3/TRBV12-4,-,CASRRNRAELFF,TGTGCCAGCCGCAGGAACCGAGCGGAGCTGTTTTTT
TRBJ2-2,many,TRBV12-3/TRBV12-4,TRBD2,CASRISGRAANTGELFF,TGTGCCAGCAGGATTAGCGGGAGGGCCGCGAACACCGGGGAGCTGTTTTTT
TRBJ2-1,many,TRBV12-5,-,CASGLAGQGGNEQFF,TGTGCTAGTGGTTTGGCAGGCCAGGGTGGCAATGAGCAGTTCTTC
TRBJ2-1,many,TRBV24-1,-,CATSFRNEQFF,TGTGCCACCTCTTTCAGGAATGAGCAGTTCTTC
TRBJ2-1,-,TRBV19,-,CASSPPGTSRRNEQFF,TGTGCCAGTAGTCCCCCCGGGACCTCCAGACGGAATGAGCAGTTCTTC
TRBJ2-1,many,TRBV12-3/TRBV12-4,TRBD2,CASSLKRENEQFF,TGTGCCAGCAGTTTAAAGCGGGAGAATGAGCAGTTCTTC
TRBJ1-6,many,TRBV12-3/TRBV12-4,-,CASSSSGASPLHF,TGTGCCAGCAGTTCCTCCGGGGCTTCACCCCTCCACTTT
TRBJ2-7,few,TRBV7-2,TRBD2,CASSGLTGLARYEQYF,TGTGCCAGCAGCGGACTAACGGGACTAGCGAGATACGAGCAGTACTTC